This TCR beta chain was obtained from a study of blood T cells in healthy people across ages. The study's findings and limits: The authors considered diversity estimates from one million T cells to be underestimates. Lack of knowledge of donor CMV status possibly confounded expanded clonotype changes.

This clonotype was counted only a few times. Antigen: not known. CDR1 and CDR2 (germline): SEHNR, FQNEAQ (reference sequence). CDR3 length: 13 residues. Trimming removed 4 bases from V and 8 bases from J, with 12 bases in between. Then a second PCR, running roughly 6 to 11 cycles, was carried out with a sample-barcoded 5' primer and a J-beta primer mix. TCRdb recomputed calls from the 5' RACE reads with MiXCR, one row per CDR3 protein. Here the sample spans about 1.5 million distinct CDR3 sequences, approximately 43% being singletons. J is TRBJ2-4 and V is TRBV7-9, with D possibly TRBD1 on 7 matching bases. Sequenced input: blood. The sequence was obtained from a woman aged 18-35 years in good health. The CDR3: CASSSPGGHIQYF. The CDR3 DNA is TGTGCCAGCAGCTCCCCAGGGGGGCACATTCAGTACTTC.